The 19 T cell receptor beta chains below were found in one sample sequenced in a study of a mutant IDH1 vaccine in newly diagnosed glioma. These receptors have no known antigen. TCRdb keeps only in-frame clones here, not all; method: immunoSEQ multiplex PCR. The repertoire consists of about 32,000 clones, with about four fifths occurring once and the leading ten covering 3.2%. Time point: week 35, safety follow-up. Topical imiquimod was applied with each vaccine dose, which held 300 ug of mutant IDH1 20-mer peptide. Material: PBMCs, obtained from a glioma patient whose treatment included an IDH1 peptide vaccine. These receptors all come from a man aged 35-49 years with glioma. Some clones in this sample may be carry-over from other donors' samples.

J is TRBJ1-5 and V is TRBV7-6, with D unclear. V lost 4 bases and J 4 bases, leaving 8 bases between the germline ends. Germline V gene lookup returns CDR1 SGHVS and CDR2 FNYEAQ. This CDR3 is 13 amino acids long. The CDR3 bases are TGTGCCAGCAGCTCCTCTTATAATCAGCCCCAGCATTTT. Amino acids: CASSSSYNQPQHF.

The V call is TRBV5-1, the J call TRBJ2-2; no reliable D call. Germline loops: CDR1 SGHRS, CDR2 YFSETQ. V was clipped by 0 bases and J by 4 bases, with 10 bases between them. The CDR3 is 15 residues long. The CDR3 bases are TGCGCCAGCAGCTTGGATCGGCTAGTCACCGGGGAGCTGTTTTTT. It codes for CASSLDRLVTGELFF.

This sequence joins TRBV6-4 and TRBJ1-1, with D hard to call. The CDR3 totals 13 residues. Germline CDR1 MRHNA, CDR2 SNTAGT. Deletions cut 0 bases from V and 2 bases from J, with 4 bases between. Here the CDR3 DNA reads TGTGCCAGCAGTGACTCGGACAACACTGAAGCTTTCTTT. This encodes CASSDSDNTEAFF.

This chain uses TRBV7-2 with TRBJ1-1, with unresolved D. The V gene's germline CDR1 is SGHTA and CDR2 FQGNSA. This CDR3 region has 11 residues. V lost 2 bases and J 7 bases, leaving 5 bases between the germline ends. The CDR3 nucleotides read TGTGCCAGCAGCTTAAGGGTTGAAGCTTTCTTT. Translating gives CASSLRVEAFF.

The V and J genes are TRBV2 and TRBJ1-3; 8 positions match TRBD1. The V gene's germline CDR1 is SNHLY and CDR2 FYNNEI. The CDR3 runs 13 residues. V gave up 8 bases and J gave up 3 bases; unmatched junction bases: 3. CDR3 residues: CASWTGLGNTIYF. Written as DNA, the CDR3 is TGTGCCAGCTGGACAGGGCTTGGAAACACCATATATTTT.

The V call is TRBV29-1, the J call TRBJ1-1; TRBD1 aligns across 9 bases. Trimming at V came to 6 bases and at J to 4 bases, leaving 3 bases not matched to a gene. The CDR3 has 12 amino acids. Germline CDR1 is SQVTM and CDR2 is ANQGSEA. CDR3 bases: TGCAGCGTCGAACAGGGGGCCACTGAAGCTTTCTTT. Protein sequence: CSVEQGATEAFF. The full variable domain, its missing parts supplied by reference TRBV29-1 and TRBJ1-1, is SAVISQKPSRDICQRGTSLTIQCQVDSQVTMMFWYRQQPGQSLTLIATANQGSEATYESGFVIDKFPISRPNLTFSTLTVSNMSPEDSSIYLCSVEQGATEAFFGQGTRLTVV.

This clone was seen more than once but under ten times. V gene TRBV29-1 combines with J gene TRBJ1-1; possibly TRBD1 for D (5 bases). V was cut by 3 bases and J by 5 bases, with 19 bases left in between. The germline CDR1 and CDR2 sequences are SQVTM and ANQGSEA. The CDR3 extends over 15 amino acids. The CDR3 protein is CSVEGRSGSGTEAFF. CDR3 DNA: TGCAGCGTTGAGGGTCGATCAGGGTCTGGGACTGAAGCTTTCTTT.

As to this clone: One end of the junction fails to match germline, which may point to a read error. This chain links TRBV5-1 with TRBJ1-2; TRBD1 matches at 7 bases. This CDR3 spans 15 amino acids. Germline loops: CDR1 SGHRS, CDR2 YFSETQ. The CDR3 sequence is CASSLEGQKNFGYTF. The CDR3 DNA is TGCGCCAGCAGCTTGGAGGGACAGAAGAACTTTGGCTACACCTTC.

The rearrangement joins TRBV4-1 to TRBJ1-4, with no clear D. With 1 base removed from V and 11 bases from J, the gap between germline ends came to 17 bases. Looked up from germline, CDR1 is MGHRA and CDR2 is YSYEKL. CDR3 length: 15 amino acids. The CDR3 is CASSQALGGFDKLFF. Written as DNA, the CDR3 is TGCGCCAGCAGCCAAGCCCTGGGAGGTTTCGACAAACTGTTTTTT.

The rearrangement links TRBV29-1 to TRBJ1-1; D is uncertain. There are 13 residues in the CDR3. Per the germline V gene, CDR1 is SQVTM and CDR2 is ANQGSEA. Between the trimmed V and J ends, which lost 7 bases and 3 bases, there was a span of 15 bases. The CDR3 DNA reads as TGCAGCGCCGCCGCAGGCGGCCACACTGAAGCTTTCTTT. Its translation: CSAAAGGHTEAFF.

The chain is built from TRBV18 and TRBJ1-5; D is perhaps TRBD1 (5 bases). Between the trimmed V and J ends, which lost 3 bases and 6 bases, there was a span of 12 bases. The CDR3 totals 14 residues. The germline CDR1 and CDR2 sequences are KGHSH and LQKENI. CDR3 protein: CASSPAGLGQPQHF. The DNA for the CDR3 is TGTGCCAGCTCACCGGCAGGGTTGGGTCAGCCCCAGCATTTT.

CDR3 in DNA: TGTGCCAGCAGCTTAAGGCCAGTTCCCCCCGATGAGGCTTTCTTT. This translates into CASSLRPVPPDEAFF. V gene TRBV7-2 combines with J gene TRBJ1-1; D ambiguous. The CDR3 consists of 15 residues. V lost 2 bases and J 11 bases, leaving 21 bases between the germline ends. Germline values: CDR1 SGHTA, CDR2 FQGNSA.

The genes are TRBV5-6 and TRBJ2-3; the match to TRBD2 covers 7 bases. Germline V gene data show CDR1 as SGHDT and CDR2 as YYEEEE. The junction had 9 bases not matched to a gene; V was cut back by 1 base and J by 1 base. The CDR3 loop spans 17 amino acids. The CDR3 loop is CASSLRGAGSRTDTQYF. The CDR3 DNA follows: TGTGCCAGCAGCTTGAGGGGAGCGGGATCCCGCACAGATACGCAGTATTTT.

The J gene is TRBJ2-3, the V gene TRBV5-1; D not resolved. Germline V gives CDR1 SGHRS, CDR2 YFSETQ. CDR3 length equals 13 residues. Trimming took 4 bases from V and 3 from J, leaving 9 bases between them. CDR3 loop: CASSIGPTDTQYF. CDR3 nucleotide sequence: TGCGCCAGCAGCATTGGGCCGACAGATACGCAGTATTTT.

This clone occurred once. The rearrangement joins TRBV30 to TRBJ1-2; the D is unclear. The V end lost 1 base, the J end lost 9 bases, and 12 bases lay between the germline ends. Germline lookup yields CDR1 GTSNPN and CDR2 SVGIG (reference sequence). This CDR3 spans 12 amino acids. CDR3 loop: CAWSALGRSYTF. In DNA, the CDR3 is TGTGCCTGGAGTGCCCTCGGAAGAAGCTACACCTTC.

This chain connects TRBV4-3 to TRBJ1-3; D may be TRBD1 (6 bases). Germline V gene lookup returns CDR1 LGHNA and CDR2 YSLEER. The CDR3 covers 15 residues. V lost 3 bases and J lost 0, with 9 bases in between. CDR3 region: CASSQTGRSGNTIYF. CDR3 DNA sequence: TGCGCCAGCAGCCAGACAGGTCGCTCTGGAAACACCATATATTTT.

The V call is TRBV28, the J call TRBJ2-6; D may be TRBD1 (5 bases). Germline CDR1 is MDHEN and CDR2 is SYDVKM. Trimming removed 6 bases from V and 2 bases from J, with 5 bases in between. The length of the CDR3 is 13 residues. CDR3 region: CASRQAGANVLTF. CDR3 DNA: TGTGCCAGCAGACAGGCTGGGGCCAACGTCCTGACTTTC. The complete variable domain, with remaining parts taken from reference TRBV28 and TRBJ2-6, reads DVKVTQSSRYLVKRTGEKVFLECVQDMDHENMFWYRQDPGLGLRLIYFSYDVKMKEKGDIPEGYSVSREKKERFSLILESASTNQTSMYLCASRQAGANVLTFGAGSRLTVL.

This chain uses TRBV25-1 with TRBJ2-7; TRBD1 agrees at 8 bases. CDR1 and CDR2 from the germline V gene are MGHDK and SYGVNS. There are 15 residues in the CDR3. With 5 bases clipped from V and 2 bases from J, the junction kept 8 bases outside the gene matches. The CDR3 is CASSPVNRGTYEQYF. The CDR3 DNA follows: TGTGCCAGCAGTCCAGTAAACAGGGGGACCTACGAGCAGTACTTC.

This chain uses TRBV5-1 with TRBJ2-3; D possibly corresponds to TRBD2 (5 bases). Trimming cost V 0 bases and J 1 base, with 12 bases left between them. Germline CDR1 SGHRS, CDR2 YFSETQ. This CDR3 has 16 residues. This CDR3 reads CASSLAGSAGTDTQYF. CDR3 DNA: TGCGCCAGCAGCTTGGCGGGTAGCGCCGGCACAGATACGCAGTATTTT.